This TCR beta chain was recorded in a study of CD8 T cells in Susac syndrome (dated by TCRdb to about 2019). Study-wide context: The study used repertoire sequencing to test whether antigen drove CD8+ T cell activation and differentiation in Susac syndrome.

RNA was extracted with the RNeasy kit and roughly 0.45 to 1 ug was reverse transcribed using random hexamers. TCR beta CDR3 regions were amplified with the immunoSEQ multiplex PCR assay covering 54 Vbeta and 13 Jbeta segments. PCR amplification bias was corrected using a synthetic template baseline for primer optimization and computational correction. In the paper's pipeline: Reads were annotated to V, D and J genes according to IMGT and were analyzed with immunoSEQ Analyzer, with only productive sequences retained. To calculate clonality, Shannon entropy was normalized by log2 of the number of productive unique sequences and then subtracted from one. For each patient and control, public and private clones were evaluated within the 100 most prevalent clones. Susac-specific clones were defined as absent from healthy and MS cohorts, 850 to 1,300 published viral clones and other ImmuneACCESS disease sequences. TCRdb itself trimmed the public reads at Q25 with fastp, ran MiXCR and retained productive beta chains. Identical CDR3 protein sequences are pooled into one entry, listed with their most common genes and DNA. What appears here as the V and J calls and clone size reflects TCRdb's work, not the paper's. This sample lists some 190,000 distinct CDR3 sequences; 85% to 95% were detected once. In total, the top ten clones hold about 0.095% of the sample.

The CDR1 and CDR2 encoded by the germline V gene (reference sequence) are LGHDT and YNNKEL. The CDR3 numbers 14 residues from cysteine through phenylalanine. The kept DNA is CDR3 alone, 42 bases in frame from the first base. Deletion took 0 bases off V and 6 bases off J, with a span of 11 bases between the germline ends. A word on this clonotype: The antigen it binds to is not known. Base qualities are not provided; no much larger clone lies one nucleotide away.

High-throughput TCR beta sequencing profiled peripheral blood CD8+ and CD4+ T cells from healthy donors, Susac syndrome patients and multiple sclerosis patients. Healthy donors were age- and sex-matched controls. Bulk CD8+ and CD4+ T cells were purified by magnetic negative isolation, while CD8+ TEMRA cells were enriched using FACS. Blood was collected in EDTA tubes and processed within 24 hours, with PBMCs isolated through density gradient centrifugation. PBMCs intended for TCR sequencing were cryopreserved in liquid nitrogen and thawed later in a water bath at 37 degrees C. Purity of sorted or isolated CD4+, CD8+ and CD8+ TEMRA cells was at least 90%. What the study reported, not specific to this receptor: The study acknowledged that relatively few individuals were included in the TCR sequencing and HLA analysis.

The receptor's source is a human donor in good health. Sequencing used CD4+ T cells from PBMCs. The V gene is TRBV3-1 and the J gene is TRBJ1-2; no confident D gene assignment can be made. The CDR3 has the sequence CASSQDLAADGYTF. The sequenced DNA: TGTGCCAGCAGCCAAGATCTTGCGGCTGATGGCTACACCTTC.